These T cell receptor beta chains were read from a single sample in a study of radiotherapy plus CTLA-4 blockade in lung cancer. Sequencing used immunoSEQ multiplex PCR; TCRdb keeps in-frame clones, though not all of them. This sample has tens of thousands of clones; around 72% occur once, and the top ten carry more than 3.5%. Material: peripheral blood, obtained from a patient treated with radiotherapy plus ipilimumab. The receptors derive from a human donor with non-small cell lung cancer who had stable disease on radiotherapy plus ipilimumab. The CDR3 runs from the conserved cysteine through the conserved F or W. A D gene is named only where the DNA matches it firmly. Rows give clone size only sometimes, using once, few, many, or a class for an expanded clone.

NA	TRBV15	TRBJ1-4	few	CATSRDSRGKLFF	TGTGCCACCAGCAGAGATTCCCGGGGAAAACTGTTTTTT
TRBD1	TRBV5-6	TRBJ2-4	NA	CASGRGQAKNIQYF	TGTGCCTCGGGCAGGGGGCAAGCCAAAAACATTCAGTACTTC
TRBD2	TRBV5-1	TRBJ2-1	few	CASSLNSGSLIEQFF	TGCGCCAGCAGCTTGAATAGCGGGAGTTTGATTGAGCAGTTCTTC
TRBD2	TRBV9	TRBJ2-3	NA	CASSLSSGGSTDTQYF	TGTGCCAGCAGCCTCTCTAGCGGGGGGAGCACAGATACGCAGTATTTT
TRBD2	TRBV7-2	TRBJ2-3	NA	CASSYGRGTDTQYF	TGTGCCAGCAGCTATGGGAGGGGCACAGATACGCAGTATTTT
NA	TRBV2	TRBJ1-5	NA	CASTLDSGNQPQHF	TGTGCCAGCACCCTCGACAGCGGTAATCAGCCCCAGCATTTT
NA	TRBV28	TRBJ2-7	NA	CASTLRVGSRVYEQYF	TGTGCCAGCACCTTAAGGGTGGGGTCAAGGGTCTACGAGCAGTACTTC
TRBD1	TRBV11-3	TRBJ2-1	NA	CASSPGTGPRNEQFF	TGTGCCAGCAGCCCGGGGACAGGGCCTAGGAATGAGCAGTTCTTC
TRBD1	TRBV5-1	TRBJ2-5	few	CASSRTGGDWEETQYF	TGCGCCAGCAGCCGGACAGGGGGCGATTGGGAAGAGACCCAGTACTTC
NA	TRBV16	TRBJ1-1	NA	CASSQSRAGAAEAFF	TGTGCCAGCAGCCAATCCCGGGCGGGGGCGGCTGAAGCTTTCTTT
TRBD1	TRBV27	TRBJ1-1	NA	CASSARQGLTEAFF	TGTGCCAGCAGTGCCCGACAGGGTCTTACTGAAGCTTTCTTT
NA	TRBV2	TRBJ2-7	NA	CALTPDIPGHLGYEQYF	TGTGCCCTTACACCTGATATACCGGGACACCTAGGATACGAGCAGTACTTC
TRBD2	TRBV11-2	TRBJ2-1	NA	CASSLVLAGKGYEQFF	TGTGCCAGCAGCTTAGTGCTAGCGGGAAAGGGATACGAGCAGTTCTTC
TRBD2	TRBV11-2	TRBJ2-7	NA	CASSLDYRGGEQYF	TGTGCCAGCAGCTTAGATTATCGGGGGGGCGAGCAGTACTTC
TRBD1	TRBV5-4	TRBJ1-2	NA	CASSRDRGLGGYTF	TGTGCCAGCAGCCGGGACAGGGGGTTGGGGGGCTACACCTTC
NA	TRBV5-1	TRBJ2-3	once	CASSLGGLFDTQYF	TGCGCCAGCAGCTTGGGTGGACTCTTCGATACGCAGTATTTT
NA	TRBV2	TRBJ1-1	NA	CASSDLVGIPRKTEAFF	TGTGCCAGCAGTGACTTAGTAGGGATCCCGAGGAAAACTGAAGCTTTCTTT
TRBD1	TRBV28	TRBJ1-2	few	CASSLYRGYGYTF	TGTGCCAGCAGTTTATACAGGGGATATGGCTACACCTTC
TRBD1	TRBV4-1	TRBJ1-2	NA	CASSQGGRGRAGYGYTF	TGCGCCAGCAGCCAAGGGGGGAGGGGGCGAGCGGGGTATGGCTACACCTTC
NA	TRBV28	TRBJ2-5	NA	CASSFLDSEETQYF	TGTGCCAGCAGTTTTTTGGACAGCGAAGAGACCCAGTACTTC
TRBD2	TRBV28	TRBJ2-2	NA	CASSPLGLADTGELFF	TGTGCCAGCAGTCCCCTGGGACTAGCCGACACCGGGGAGCTGTTTTTT
NA	TRBV5-1	TRBJ2-7	NA	CASSTKSGSEQYF	TGCGCCAGCAGCACTAAGTCGGGTAGCGAGCAGTACTTC
TRBD1	TRBV11-2	TRBJ2-1	NA	CASSVGRGQGVYEQFF	TGTGCCAGCAGCGTTGGGCGCGGACAGGGTGTATATGAGCAGTTCTTC
TRBD1	TRBV19	TRBJ2-7	medium-sized	CASSRQGQGRSGGAYEQYF	TGTGCCAGTAGTCGACAGGGACAGGGGAGAAGCGGTGGAGCCTACGAGCAGTACTTC